A selection of T cell receptor beta chains follows, all from one sample in a study of Graves' ophthalmopathy and Graves' hyperthyroidism. TCRdb re-called the multiplex PCR reads with MiXCR, one entry per CDR3 protein. The repertoire consists of around 660,000 distinct CDR3 sequences, with over 40% occurring once and the leading ten covering over 2.5%. The sequencing input was peripheral blood. The receptors shown here come from an adult man with Graves' ophthalmopathy. Each CDR3 is given with its conserved first and last residue. Fields, in order: D gene, V gene, clone size, J gene, CDR3 protein, CDR3 DNA. D genes are given only for firm matches. Clone size is shown for a subset of rows, as once, few, many or a class of expanded clone.

.,TRBV24-1,.,TRBJ1-4,CATGTPPDNEKLFF,TGTGCCACCGGGACTCCGCCCGATAATGAAAAACTGTTTTTT
.,TRBV5-1,.,TRBJ2-7,CASSSGTALVLTHEQYF,TGCGCCAGCAGCTCCGGGACGGCCCTAGTGTTAACTCACGAGCAGTACTTC
.,TRBV20-1,many,TRBJ1-1,CSARQDTKGTEAFF,TGCAGTGCTAGGCAGGACACCAAGGGGACTGAAGCTTTCTTT
.,TRBV5-1,many,TRBJ2-5,CASSQAGGEETQYF,TGCGCCAGCAGCCAGGCCGGGGGAGAAGAGACCCAGTACTTC
.,TRBV6-2/TRBV6-3,.,TRBJ1-4,CASRSQAPEKLFF,TGTGCCAGCAGGAGCCAGGCTCCGGAAAAACTGTTTTTT
TRBD1,TRBV9,.,TRBJ1-6,CASSPGGGYSPLHF,TGTGCCAGCAGCCCAGGGGGAGGGTATTCACCCCTCCACTTT
.,TRBV19,many,TRBJ1-1,CASSIGRVGEAFF,TGTGCCAGTAGTATAGGCAGGGTGGGTGAAGCTTTCTTT
.,TRBV12-3/TRBV12-4,many,TRBJ1-1,CASRATGGDTEAFF,TGTGCCAGCAGAGCTACGGGGGGCGACACTGAAGCTTTCTTT
TRBD2,TRBV27,few,TRBJ2-7,CASSTRTSGLYEQYF,TGTGCCAGCAGTACACGGACTAGCGGGCTCTACGAGCAGTACTTC
TRBD1,TRBV5-6,.,TRBJ1-1,CASSVDSGTVNTEAFF,TGTGCCAGCAGCGTTGATTCCGGGACAGTGAACACTGAAGCTTTCTTT
TRBD1,TRBV10-3,.,TRBJ1-2,CASSYGTGDANYGYTF,TGTGCCAGCAGTTACGGGACAGGGGACGCTAACTATGGCTACACCTTC
.,TRBV7-9,.,TRBJ2-2,CASSARETGELFF,TGTGCCAGCAGCGCCAGGGAAACCGGGGAGCTGTTTTTT
.,TRBV12-3/TRBV12-4,few,TRBJ1-2,CASSQGRPDNLGYGYTF,TGTGCCAGCAGCCAAGGGCGGCCAGACAACCTAGGCTATGGCTACACCTTC
.,TRBV29-1,.,TRBJ2-5,CSGGLVETQYF,TGCAGCGGGGGGCTCGTGGAGACCCAGTACTTC
.,TRBV2,few,TRBJ1-5,CASSPMLRYQPQHF,TGTGCCAGCAGTCCGATGTTGCGATATCAGCCCCAGCATTTT
.,TRBV10-3,.,TRBJ2-7,CASSPAVGTAYSYEQYF,TGTGCCAGCAGTCCCGCCGTAGGGACGGCATACTCCTACGAGCAGTACTTC
TRBD2,TRBV7-9,.,TRBJ2-2,CASSEQSGSQTGELFF,TGTGCCAGCAGCGAACAAAGCGGGAGTCAGACCGGGGAGCTGTTTTTT
.,TRBV29-1,.,TRBJ2-7,CSAHTQSEQYF,TGCAGCGCCCATACGCAAAGCGAGCAGTACTTC
.,TRBV19,many,TRBJ1-5,CASSPPSSNQPQHF,TGTGCCAGTAGCCCCCCGTCTTCCAATCAGCCCCAGCATTTT
.,TRBV5-1,.,TRBJ1-6,CASSSGESSYNSPLHF,TGTGCCAGCAGCTCCGGAGAGAGCTCCTATAATTCACCCCTCCACTTT
.,TRBV24-1,many,TRBJ2-1,CATSDLREKTPTVQFF,TGTGCCACCAGTGACCTAAGGGAGAAGACTCCTACCGTGCAGTTCTTC
.,TRBV29-1,.,TRBJ1-2,CSVAGSGLYGYTF,TGCAGCGTTGCTGGATCTGGGTTATATGGCTACACCTTC
TRBD1,TRBV7-2,many,TRBJ1-2,CASSGTGTGYGYTF,TGTGCCAGCAGCGGGACAGGGACGGGGTATGGCTACACCTTC
.,TRBV7-2,many,TRBJ2-2,CASSLAWRGRGTGELFF,TGTGCCAGCAGCTTAGCGTGGAGGGGTCGTGGCACCGGGGAGCTGTTTTTT
.,TRBV25-1,many,TRBJ2-7,CASSEPGLSAYEQYF,TGTGCCAGCAGTGAACCCGGACTATCTGCGTACGAGCAGTACTTC
.,TRBV7-9,.,TRBJ2-7,CTSSLGGGYYEQYF,TGTACCAGCAGCTTAGGGGGTGGATACTACGAGCAGTACTTC
TRBD1,TRBV25-1,few,TRBJ2-1,CASSIGTGGQFF,TGTGCCAGCAGCATCGGGACAGGTGGGCAGTTCTTC
TRBD1,TRBV10-3,many,TRBJ1-6,CAISESIQGAAYNSPLHF,TGTGCCATCAGTGAGTCGATTCAGGGGGCCGCCTATAATTCACCCCTCCACTTT
TRBD1,TRBV4-2,.,TRBJ1-1,CASSQPGQAPNTEAFF,TGTGCCAGCAGCCAGCCGGGACAGGCGCCGAACACTGAAGCTTTCTTT
.,TRBV25-1,many,TRBJ2-7,CASSAFYEQYF,TGTGCCAGCAGTGCTTTCTACGAGCAGTACTTC
TRBD1,TRBV7-2,.,TRBJ1-5,CASSPLTGEGETQHF,TGTGCCAGCAGCCCCCTAACAGGGGAGGGGGAGACCCAGCATTTT
.,TRBV7-9,few,TRBJ2-5,CASSPQGRGSRMETQYF,TGTGCCAGCAGCCCCCAGGGGCGGGGGTCCCGAATGGAGACCCAGTACTTC
.,TRBV10-3,.,TRBJ2-5,CAISADRGRETQYF,TGTGCCATCAGTGCTGACCGGGGACGAGAGACCCAGTACTTC
.,TRBV9,few,TRBJ1-6,CASSVDGKSNSPLHF,TGTGCCAGCAGCGTAGACGGCAAGAGTAATTCACCCCTCCACTTT
TRBD1,TRBV2,many,TRBJ1-1,CASDFGTVNTEAFF,TGTGCCAGCGACTTTGGGACAGTGAACACTGAAGCTTTCTTT
TRBD1,TRBV29-1,.,TRBJ2-3,CSVEGQFTDTQYF,TGCAGCGTTGAGGGACAGTTCACAGATACGCAGTATTTT
.,TRBV5-1,many,TRBJ1-6,CASSLGAGDSPLHF,TGCGCCAGCAGCTTGGGGGCAGGAGATTCACCCCTCCACTTT
.,TRBV9,.,TRBJ1-3,CASSPLGGGLFSGNTIYF,TGTGCCAGCAGCCCCCTGGGAGGGGGACTCTTCTCTGGAAACACCATATATTTT
.,TRBV11-2,.,TRBJ2-5,CASSPPGLPETQYF,TGTGCCAGCTCACCCCCGGGTCTACCGGAGACCCAGTACTTC
.,TRBV12-3/TRBV12-4,many,TRBJ1-1,CASSSPDRITEAFF,TGTGCCAGCAGTTCTCCCGACAGGATAACTGAAGCTTTCTTT
TRBD1,TRBV10-3,many,TRBJ1-6,CASSARDSNNSPLHF,TGTGCCAGCAGTGCCCGGGACAGCAATAATTCACCCCTCCACTTT